The rows below give T cell receptor beta chains drawn from one sample of a study of identifying expanded T cells in peripheral blood. Data came from immunoSEQ multiplex PCR; TCRdb stores just in-frame clones and leaves some out. In the table there are about 120,000 clones, 84% of which are singletons. Material: blood. Receptors originate from a person between 18 and 75 years old in good health. Both conserved end residues are part of each CDR3. D genes are given only for firm matches. Rows give clone size only sometimes, using once, few, many, or a class for an expanded clone.

size: once; J: TRBJ2-5; D: .; V: TRBV27; CDR3: CASSLGAQETQYF; DNA: TGTGCCAGCAGTTTAGGAGCTCAAGAGACCCAGTACTTC
size: .; J: TRBJ1-2; D: .; V: TRBV6-1; CDR3: CASSEFPDSNYGYTF; DNA: TGTGCCAGCAGTGAATTCCCGGACAGTAACTATGGCTACACCTTC
size: .; J: TRBJ2-5; D: .; V: TRBV2; CDR3: CASSHRAYQETQYF; DNA: TGTGCCAGCAGTCACCGGGCCTACCAAGAGACCCAGTACTTC
size: .; J: TRBJ1-3; D: .; V: TRBV2; CDR3: CASRTGPSSGNTIYF; DNA: TGTGCCAGCAGGACGGGACCTAGCTCTGGAAACACCATATATTTT
size: .; J: TRBJ2-1; D: .; V: TRBV27; CDR3: CASSKTVTQHEQFF; DNA: TGTGCCAGCAGTAAAACGGTGACGCAGCATGAGCAGTTCTTC
size: once; J: TRBJ1-1; D: .; V: TRBV10-3; CDR3: CATSTANTEAFF; DNA: TGTGCCACCTCGACAGCGAACACTGAAGCTTTCTTT
size: .; J: TRBJ2-1; D: .; V: TRBV19; CDR3: CATSSLEFSYNEQFF; DNA: TGTGCCACCTCCTCGCTGGAATTCTCCTACAATGAGCAGTTCTTC
size: .; J: TRBJ1-1; D: .; V: TRBV6-5; CDR3: CASRLQRNTEAFF; DNA: TGTGCCAGCAGACTCCAGAGGAACACTGAAGCTTTCTTT
size: .; J: TRBJ2-7; D: .; V: TRBV14; CDR3: CASSPLDSPYEQYF; DNA: TGTGCCAGCAGCCCCCTCGACAGTCCCTACGAGCAGTACTTC
size: .; J: TRBJ2-2; D: .; V: TRBV2; CDR3: CASNRAGANTGELFF; DNA: TGTGCCAGCAATCGAGCGGGTGCTAACACCGGGGAGCTGTTTTTT
size: .; J: TRBJ1-2; D: TRBD1; V: TRBV5-4; CDR3: CASSLDRGPLYGYTF; DNA: TGTGCCAGCAGCTTGGATAGGGGGCCCCTCTATGGCTACACCTTC
size: .; J: TRBJ2-5; D: .; V: TRBV5-6; CDR3: CASSLGQEGSETQYF; DNA: TGTGCCAGCAGCTTGGGACAGGAGGGATCGGAGACCCAGTACTTC
size: .; J: TRBJ1-1; D: .; V: TRBV6-1; CDR3: CASTAATEAFF; DNA: TGTGCCAGCACGGCGGCCACTGAAGCTTTCTTT
size: .; J: TRBJ2-7; D: TRBD1; V: TRBV10-3; CDR3: CAIRNGTGPEQYF; DNA: TGTGCCATACGGAACGGGACAGGGCCCGAGCAGTACTTC
size: .; J: TRBJ2-1; D: .; V: TRBV11-2; CDR3: CASTRTDNEQFF; DNA: TGTGCCAGCACCCGGACAGACAATGAGCAGTTCTTC
size: .; J: TRBJ2-5; D: .; V: TRBV7-9; CDR3: CASSDHPTQYF; DNA: TGTGCCAGCAGCGACCACCCGACCCAGTACTTC
size: .; J: TRBJ1-4; D: TRBD1; V: TRBV7-9; CDR3: CASNRLGQGTEKLFF; DNA: TGTGCCAGCAACCGGCTCGGACAGGGGACTGAAAAACTGTTTTTT
size: .; J: TRBJ2-7; D: TRBD1; V: TRBV7-3; CDR3: CASSLGTGGSYEQYF; DNA: TGTGCCAGCAGCCTTGGGACAGGGGGCTCCTACGAGCAGTACTTC
size: .; J: TRBJ2-5; D: .; V: TRBV5-1; CDR3: CASSPGSSGETQYF; DNA: TGCGCCAGCAGCCCGGGGTCAAGCGGGGAGACCCAGTACTTC
size: .; J: TRBJ2-3; D: TRBD2; V: TRBV30; CDR3: CAWGSGGSPDTDTQYF; DNA: TGTGCCTGGGGTAGCGGGGGTTCCCCAGATACAGATACGCAGTATTTT
size: .; J: TRBJ1-2; D: .; V: TRBV9; CDR3: CASRKVTESPLPYGYTF; DNA: TGTGCCAGCAGGAAGGTAACAGAATCCCCTCTCCCCTATGGCTACACCTTC
size: .; J: TRBJ1-4; D: .; V: TRBV15; CDR3: CATSRGGRTNEKLFF; DNA: TGTGCCACCAGCAGAGGAGGGAGAACTAATGAAAAACTGTTTTTT
size: .; J: TRBJ2-6; D: .; V: TRBV18; CDR3: CASSPGYFYSGANVLTF; DNA: TGTGCCAGCTCACCCGGGTACTTCTACTCTGGGGCCAACGTCCTGACTTTC
size: .; J: TRBJ1-5; D: .; V: TRBV19; CDR3: CASSMGARVRPQHF; DNA: TGTGCCAGTAGTATGGGGGCCAGGGTGAGGCCCCAGCATTTT
size: .; J: TRBJ2-2; D: .; V: TRBV7-2; CDR3: CASSVTEKTPLNTGELFF; DNA: TGTGCCAGCAGCGTGACAGAGAAAACTCCCCTTAACACCGGGGAGCTGTTTTTT
size: .; J: TRBJ2-5; D: .; V: TRBV6-5; CDR3: CASSYSPRTEQETQYF; DNA: TGTGCCAGCAGTTACTCGCCCAGAACGGAACAAGAGACCCAGTACTTC
size: .; J: TRBJ1-2; D: .; V: TRBV4-1; CDR3: CASSPPEGRRFF; DNA: TGCGCCAGCAGCCCCCCCGAAGGGAGAAGGTTCTTC
size: .; J: TRBJ1-5; D: .; V: TRBV30; CDR3: CAWGGRGIQPQHF; DNA: TGTGCCTGGGGGGGGAGAGGGATCCAGCCCCAGCATTTT
size: .; J: TRBJ2-5; D: .; V: TRBV29-1; CDR3: CSVEDPLAQETQYF; DNA: TGCAGCGTTGAAGATCCGCTAGCCCAAGAGACCCAGTACTTC
size: .; J: TRBJ2-5; D: TRBD1; V: TRBV7-2; CDR3: CASSSRQTGEETQYF; DNA: TGTGCCAGCAGCTCCCGTCAGACAGGGGAAGAGACCCAGTACTTC
size: once; J: TRBJ1-2; D: .; V: TRBV7-9; CDR3: CASSSTGARSTF; DNA: TGTGCCAGCAGCTCTACAGGAGCCCGTAGCACCTTC
size: .; J: TRBJ1-1; D: .; V: TRBV18; CDR3: CASSPWGPEAFF; DNA: TGTGCCAGCTCACCATGGGGGCCAGAAGCTTTCTTT
size: .; J: TRBJ2-7; D: .; V: TRBV6-5; CDR3: CASSYGPYYEQYF; DNA: TGTGCCAGCAGTTACGGGCCCTACTACGAGCAGTACTTC
size: once; J: TRBJ2-7; D: TRBD1; V: TRBV19; CDR3: CASGGTGNEQYF; DNA: TGTGCCAGTGGTGGGACAGGGAACGAGCAGTACTTC
size: .; J: TRBJ1-1; D: .; V: TRBV6-5; CDR3: CASSFGPVNTEAFF; DNA: TGTGCCAGCAGTTTTGGTCCAGTGAACACTGAAGCTTTCTTT
size: .; J: TRBJ2-2; D: .; V: TRBV7-6; CDR3: CASSTGLPNTGELFF; DNA: TGTGCCAGCAGTACCGGACTCCCGAACACCGGGGAGCTGTTTTTT
size: .; J: TRBJ2-7; D: .; V: TRBV5-1; CDR3: CASSPAQSPTSYEQYF; DNA: TGCGCCAGCAGCCCGGCGCAGAGCCCCACGTCCTACGAGCAGTACTTC
size: few; J: TRBJ1-1; D: .; V: TRBV29-1; CDR3: CSVVSLNTEAFF; DNA: TGCAGCGTTGTCTCGTTGAACACTGAAGCTTTCTTT
size: .; J: TRBJ2-5; D: TRBD2; V: TRBV29-1; CDR3: CSVVAGGMSRQETQYF; DNA: TGCAGCGTTGTTGCGGGGGGGATGAGTCGGCAAGAGACCCAGTACTTC